This entry lists 2 T cell receptor beta chains sequenced from one sample in a study of radiation and T cells in renal cell carcinoma. Time point denoted: blood 2 weeks post-SBRT. Treatment here: 15 Gy SBRT to primary tumor, nephrectomy 4 weeks later. Profiling relied on immunoSEQ multiplex PCR, and the TCRdb table lists in-frame clones only, not all of them. This table holds about 150,000 clones, roughly 89% found once. The source material was blood, sampled from a patient whose treatment included radiotherapy and nephrectomy. All receptors derive from a woman aged 50 to 60 with renal cell carcinoma.

CDR3 amino acids: CASSLAARQGEPQHF. For the CDR3, the DNA is TGTGCCAGCAGCTTGGCAGCCCGGCAGGGAGAGCCCCAGCATTTT. This chain links TRBV5-5 with TRBJ1-5; D is perhaps TRBD1 (5 bases). V lost 0 bases, J lost 8 bases, and 15 bases lay in between. Germline V gives CDR1 SGHKS, CDR2 YYEKEE (reference sequence). The CDR3 is made up of 15 amino acids.

J is TRBJ1-3 and V is TRBV7-9, with a possible D match to TRBD1 (5 bases). The germline V gene encodes CDR1 SEHNR and CDR2 FQNEAQ (reference sequence). Trimming took 2 bases from V and 1 from J, leaving 15 bases between them. This CDR3 region has 17 residues. The CDR3 DNA follows: TGTGCCAGCAGCTTACCGCCCGGACATCAGTCTGGAAACACCATATATTTT. Amino acid sequence: CASSLPPGHQSGNTIYF.